These T cell receptor beta chains were read from a single sample in a study of metastatic and nonmetastatic thyroid tumors. From the PCR reads, TCRdb re-called clones with MiXCR. Of over 9,000 clones listed, about 38% are singletons. The sample consisted of tumor tissue. The receptors derive from a female donor with papillary thyroid cancer or a benign thyroid nodule (not recorded which). Some clones in this sample may be carry-over from other donors' samples. Both conserved end residues are part of each CDR3.

cdr3_length,v_call,j_call,cdr3_aa
13,TRBV28,TRBJ1-2,CASTKQGSYGYTF
14,TRBV7-3,TRBJ2-7,CASSFLAGSYEQYF
15,TRBV6-1,TRBJ2-7,CASTDRGFTTYEQYF
15,TRBV27,TRBJ2-1,CASTPLGGGYNEQFF
15,TRBV19,TRBJ2-7,CASSRTSGTPYEQYF
12,TRBV20-1,TRBJ1-5,CSARFSNQPQHF
12,TRBV30,TRBJ1-1,CAWSLLQTEAFF
18,TRBV7-6,.,CASSLVSAAGLTYNEQFF
14,TRBV27,TRBJ1-5,CASSGDRPNQPQHF
17,TRBV6-1,TRBJ1-5,CASSEQSGGASNQPQHF
12,TRBV6-1,TRBJ2-1,CASSALYNEQFF
13,TRBV27,TRBJ2-7,CASSTRLAYEQYF
14,TRBV6-2/TRBV6-3,TRBJ2-7,CASSYSLGGGEQYF
14,TRBV6-1,TRBJ2-7,CASSPTLGGYEQYF
15,TRBV11-3,TRBJ2-3,CASSLEGTSKDTQYF
14,TRBV20-1,TRBJ2-7,CSTRKRDFSYEQYF
13,TRBV6-1,TRBJ2-2,CASGQGFTGELFF
15,TRBV20-1,TRBJ2-7,CSARDVRLPSYEQYF
14,TRBV6-6,TRBJ2-3,CAISYSASTDTQYF
15,TRBV28,TRBJ2-5,CASSPHREEQETQYF
14,TRBV27,TRBJ2-1,CASSFYGGNNEQFF
13,TRBV7-9,TRBJ1-2,CASGLGTDYGYTF
12,TRBV6-9,TRBJ2-7,CASSLGLCEQYF
13,TRBV10-3,TRBJ1-1,CAISEFGSTEAFF
15,TRBV10-3,TRBJ2-1,CAHGAQRSTDNEQFF
19,TRBV5-1,TRBJ2-1,CASSSFRDRGIGVGIEQFF
15,TRBV6-6,TRBJ1-2,CASSYYRTGNYGYTF
16,TRBV6-1,TRBJ2-1,CASSDGATGVYNEQLF
11,TRBV20-1,TRBJ2-1,CSAGQRTEQFF
14,TRBV6-1,TRBJ1-1,CASSPGPGGTEAFF
13,TRBV12-3/TRBV12-4,TRBJ1-5,CASSLSLAGAQHF
13,TRBV27,TRBJ2-7,CASSSPEYYEQYF
14,TRBV4-2,TRBJ1-2,CASSPTGVANGYTF
12,TRBV30,TRBJ1-2,CAWSTGSHGYTF
12,TRBV28,TRBJ2-7,CASSLRRREQYF
15,TRBV6-1,TRBJ2-2,CASSARGIDTGELFF
15,TRBV5-1,TRBJ2-5,CASSSDRVGQETQYF
15,TRBV7-2,TRBJ1-5,CASSLVTESNQPQHF
14,TRBV5-5,TRBJ1-5,CASSTGTGNQPQHF
14,TRBV5-1,TRBJ1-2,CASSPLLQGGGYTF
13,TRBV5-1,TRBJ1-4,CASSQGVGEKLFF
15,TRBV7-8,TRBJ2-7,CASSLILGQNYEQYF
14,TRBV5-1,TRBJ1-1,CASSLTTLNTEAFF
17,TRBV20-1,TRBJ1-6,CSARVSGMGSYNSPLHF
13,TRBV25-1,TRBJ2-3,CASSDTYSEAQYF
18,TRBV7-8,TRBJ2-7,CASSFTGTSGSSSYEQYF
14,TRBV24-1,TRBJ2-5,CATSDHGHQETQYF
15,TRBV18,TRBJ2-2,CASSPPTGGTGELFF
14,TRBV19,TRBJ1-2,CASQGARVNYGYTF
14,TRBV12-3/TRBV12-4,TRBJ2-7,CASMRVAESYEQYF
15,TRBV24-1,TRBJ2-3,CATGLAGAGTDTQYF
16,TRBV28,TRBJ1-1,CASSLFGWGLNTEAFF
13,TRBV27,TRBJ2-2,CASGAMNTGELFF
13,TRBV7-2,TRBJ2-7,CATRLTRSHEQYF
14,TRBV28,TRBJ1-2,CASSVTGGRYGYTF
13,TRBV6-2/TRBV6-3,TRBJ1-1,CASSYGGGTEAFF
15,TRBV28,TRBJ2-3,CASSGGRVRTDTQYF
14,TRBV7-9,TRBJ2-1,CASSAGTSSNEQFF
16,TRBV11-2,TRBJ1-2,CASSLVASQANYGYTF
18,TRBV6-6,TRBJ2-2,CASSQPGLAGGITGELFF